The clone carrying this T cell receptor beta chain occurred a few times. What it binds is unknown. The CDR3 sequence is 16 residues long. V was cut by 8 bases and J by 2 bases, with 16 bases left in between. The data belong to a study of post-analysis software for immune sequencing data. About the research overall: The study covered relapsing-remitting, secondary progressive and progressive-relapsing courses of multiple sclerosis. Study results and caveats: When the samples were clustered directly with F measure, those that had been prepared in the same batch showed strong co-clustering. TRBV5-6, TRBV5-1 and TRBV20-1 were among four or five TRBV segments more frequent in patients than controls. For normalized Chao1 diversity, multiple sclerosis patients scored significantly lower than controls did.

The TCR beta cDNA libraries carried unique molecular identifiers. Roughly 500,000 cDNA molecules were obtained from roughly 1 to 10 million T cells. TCRdb re-analysed the PCR reads in MiXCR, keeping a single row per CDR3 protein. The sample consists of hundreds of thousands of distinct CDR3 sequences, 44% of them appearing once. What was sequenced was blood. The sequence derives from a girl aged 10-17 years with multiple sclerosis. The chain carries TRBV12-3 or TRBV12-4 and TRBJ2-6, with a weak D call TRBD2 (5 bases). CDR3: CASQNLLEAGANVLTF. CDR3 nucleotides: TGTGCCAGCCAAAACCTATTGGAGGCTGGGGCCAACGTCCTGACTTTC.